This T cell receptor beta chain was sequenced for a study of blood T cell repertoires in COVID-19. In the study overall: The samples span acute and convalescent COVID-19 from the United States, Italy and Spain. T cells, B-cell-depleted T cells, or PBMCs provided the cDNA or gDNA that served as material.

Germline V gene sequence: CDR1 SEHNR, CDR2 FQNEAQ (reference sequence). This CDR3 is 17 amino acids long. V was pared by 5 bases and J by 5 bases, with 21 bases between. Per the original data handling: From reference gene primer amplification, estimates of nucleated cell counts were derived. TCRdb keeps only in-frame clones here, not all; method: immunoSEQ multiplex PCR. The DNA gave D and trimming, while V, J and clone size come from that table. The sample records about 150,000 clones, more than 65% being singletons. The source material was peripheral blood. The TCR comes from a woman of 80 years or more with active or convalescent COVID-19. This chain joins TRBV7-9 and TRBJ1-4; D gene unclear. The CDR3 is CASSPLSGVTGNEKLFF. The CDR3 DNA is TGTGCCAGCAGCCCGCTGTCCGGGGTTACGGGGAATGAAAAACTGTTTTTT.